This is a list of T cell receptor beta chains from one sample in a study of blood T cells in healthy people across ages. TCRdb re-derived calls from the 5' RACE reads in MiXCR, one entry per CDR3 protein. The table lists 800,000 or so distinct CDR3 sequences, about 25% of them singletons, with approximately 4% in the top ten. A further study also used this sample, focusing on T cells of mothers and their children.

Sequencing was done on a sample of blood. Source of these receptors: a boy between 10 and 17 years old in good health. Both conserved end residues are part of each CDR3. The D gene is left open where the match is weak. Only some rows state a clone size, as once, few, many or a class for expanded clones.

V gene	D gene	clone size	J gene	CDR3 DNA	CDR3 protein
TRBV5-1	TRBD2	NA	TRBJ2-1	TGCGCCAGCGGTATTAGCGGGACCGGTGAGCAGTTCTTC	CASGISGTGEQFF
TRBV28	NA	NA	TRBJ2-4	TGTGCCAGCAGTCCTTGGGGAGTACCCAAAAACATTCAGTACTTC	CASSPWGVPKNIQYF
TRBV5-4	NA	NA	TRBJ1-2	TGTGCCAGCAGCTTGTTCCGTTATGGCTACACCTTC	CASSLFRYGYTF
TRBV12-3/TRBV12-4	NA	few	TRBJ1-5	TGTGCCAGCAGTGGACAGTACCATCAGCCCCAGCATTTT	CASSGQYHQPQHF
TRBV6-2/TRBV6-3	NA	NA	TRBJ1-1	TGTGCCAGCAGAGGTCAGGTGAACACTGAAGCTTTCTTT	CASRGQVNTEAFF
TRBV6-5	NA	NA	TRBJ2-7	TGTGCCAGCAGTACCCAATTAACAGGTCTCTCCTACGAGCAGTACTTC	CASSTQLTGLSYEQYF
TRBV6-1	NA	few	TRBJ2-6	TGTGCCAGCAGAGCCGGGCCCCTGCATTCTGGGGCCAACGTCCTGACTTTC	CASRAGPLHSGANVLTF
TRBV12-3/TRBV12-4	TRBD1	NA	TRBJ2-7	TGTGCCAGCAGGTCCGGGACAGGACTTTCCGAGCAGTACTTC	CASRSGTGLSEQYF
TRBV27	NA	few	TRBJ2-1	TGTGCCAGCAGTCCCGCCCAGGGTAATGAGCAGTTCTTC	CASSPAQGNEQFF
TRBV14	NA	NA	TRBJ2-1	TGTGCCAGCAGCACCCGACGGACAGACTACAATGAGCAGTTCTTC	CASSTRRTDYNEQFF
TRBV29-1	NA	NA	TRBJ2-7	TGCAGCGTTTTAAGTTTCCCGACGGGAGAACAAACCTACGAGCAGTACTTC	CSVLSFPTGEQTYEQYF
TRBV7-2	NA	NA	TRBJ2-7	TGTGCCAGCAGTACAGCGGTCTCCTACGAGCAGTACTTC	CASSTAVSYEQYF
TRBV2	TRBD2	few	TRBJ2-1	TGTGCCAGCAAGGTGATAGCGGGTCGCAATGAGCAGTTCTTC	CASKVIAGRNEQFF
TRBV7-3	TRBD2	few	TRBJ2-3	TGTGCCAGCAGCTATAGCGGGGGTGGCACAGATACGCAGTATTTT	CASSYSGGGTDTQYF
TRBV7-2	NA	few	TRBJ2-2	TGTGCCAGCAGCTTAGGGGCAGGGAACACCGGGGAGCTGTTTTTT	CASSLGAGNTGELFF
TRBV5-6	TRBD1	NA	TRBJ1-4	TGTGCCAGCAGCCTGGACAGGGGTGTTGGAAAACTGTTTTTT	CASSLDRGVGKLFF
TRBV6-5	TRBD1	few	TRBJ2-5	TGTGCCAGCCGCCGACAGGGGGCGGAGACCCAGTACTTC	CASRRQGAETQYF
TRBV5-1	NA	NA	TRBJ2-7	TGCGCCAGCAGCTTGGGTCTGGGGGACTACGAGCAGTACTTC	CASSLGLGDYEQYF
TRBV20-1	NA	NA	TRBJ2-4	TGCAGTGCCCCGCCACCCTCTGACAGCCCCAAAAACATTCAGTACTTC	CSAPPPSDSPKNIQYF